This T cell receptor (beta chain) was captured in a study of control samples from healthy donors and cancer patients. The germline V and J ends were trimmed by 4 bases and 4 bases, with 15 bases remaining between them. CDR1 SGHNT and CDR2 YYREEE come from the germline V gene (reference sequence). This CDR3 region has 15 residues. Assay used: immunoSEQ multiplex PCR; TCRdb lists only in-frame clones, some missing. The repertoire includes some 40,000 clones, about four fifths of them detected once, and about a fifth sits in the top ten. This clonotype was obtained from a woman aged 55-70 years with lung cancer. Sequencing used PBMCs. The genes are TRBV5-4 and TRBJ2-1; the D is unclear. CDR3 coding DNA: TGTGCCAGCAGCCCCCCTAGGAACAATTACAATGAGCAGTTCTTC. Its protein product is CASSPPRNNYNEQFF. The full variable domain, rest sourced from reference TRBV5-4 and TRBJ2-1, is ETGVTQSPTHLIKTRGQQVTLRCSSQSGHNTVSWYQQALGQGPQFIFQYYREEENGRGNFPPRFSGLQFPNYSSELNVNALELDDSALYLCASSPPRNNYNEQFFGPGTRLTVL.